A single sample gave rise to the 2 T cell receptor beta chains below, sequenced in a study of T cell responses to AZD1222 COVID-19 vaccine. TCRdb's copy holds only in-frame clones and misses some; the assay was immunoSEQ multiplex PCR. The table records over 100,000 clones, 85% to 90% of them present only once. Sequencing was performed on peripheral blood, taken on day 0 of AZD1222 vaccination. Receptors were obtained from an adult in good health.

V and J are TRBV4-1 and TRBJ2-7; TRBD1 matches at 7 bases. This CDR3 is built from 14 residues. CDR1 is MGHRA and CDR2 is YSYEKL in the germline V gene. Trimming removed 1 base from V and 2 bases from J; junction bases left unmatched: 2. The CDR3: CASSQARGPYEQYF. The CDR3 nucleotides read TGCGCCAGCAGCCAAGCTAGGGGGCCCTACGAGCAGTACTTC.

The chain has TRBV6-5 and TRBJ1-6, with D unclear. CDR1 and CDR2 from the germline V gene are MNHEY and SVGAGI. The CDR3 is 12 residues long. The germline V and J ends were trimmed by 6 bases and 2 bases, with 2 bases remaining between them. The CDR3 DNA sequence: TGTGCCAGCAGCCCCTATAATTCACCCCTCCACTTT. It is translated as CASSPYNSPLHF.